The present TCR beta chain was sequenced within a study of beta chain features in type 1 diabetes. Overall study results and limits: All four CD4+ subsets from Type 1 diabetes patients carried moderately but significantly shorter TCRB CDR3s.

Germline V gene data show CDR1 as MGHRA and CDR2 as YSYEKL. This CDR3 comprises 18 residues. V shed 3 bases and J shed 0 bases, with 18 bases lying between them. The sequenced template was cDNA made from the entire isolated RNA. Sequenced by immunoSEQ multiplex PCR; TCRdb stores in-frame clones only, minus some. The table shows 120,000 to 150,000 clones, with 13% occurring only once. With regard to this clone: Antigen unknown.

The rearrangement links TRBV4-1 to TRBJ1-5, with D maybe TRBD1 (5 bases). The TCR sequence derives from a young man with type 1 diabetes. The sample comprised central memory CD4+ T cells from blood. The CDR3 sequence is CASSHDDKQDYSNQPQHF. CDR3 bases: TGCGCCAGCAGCCACGATGACAAACAGGACTATAGCAATCAGCCCCAGCATTTT.